What follows is one T cell receptor beta chain and its context. Its antigen target is currently unknown. Per-base qualities were not stored, and no clone one base away is much larger. These data are taken from a study of blood T cell repertoires in COVID-19 (dated by TCRdb to the early 2020s). Context from the whole study: The collaborator samples originated in the United States, Italy and Spain and spanned the acute and convalescent phases of COVID-19. The prospective study material was composed of cDNA or gDNA derived from T cells, B-cell-depleted T cells, or PBMCs. Deeply sampled blood TCRbeta repertoires from subjects exposed to, actively infected with, or recovered from COVID-19 were included in the dataset. The repertoires were released in a freely available public database meant as a resource for research on the immune response to SARS-CoV-2. The samples were drawn from two sources: the first 160 participants of the ongoing ImmuneRACE study, and 950 to 1,500 subjects contributed by 6 global collaborators. A de-identified subject ID, COVID-19 status, age in years and sex were almost always included in the sample metadata. Where available, HLA class I and class II types were taken from metadata supplied by the sample provider and were not determined by assay-based typing. Study-wide conclusions, independent of this receptor: The quantity of clinical and demographic metadata differed by source and by participant and was supplied without curation.

TCRbeta CDR3 regions were amplified from genomic DNA using the immunoSEQ Assay, a bias-controlled multiplex PCR. The source study handled its data this way. Within the assay, amplification of reference gene primers was used to estimate how many nucleated cells each sample contained. Sequence reads were collapsed and filtered to measure the absolute abundance of every unique TCRbeta CDR3 rearrangement. For each sample, productive Simpson clonality was calculated by taking the square root of Simpson's diversity index across productive rearrangements. TCRdb limited this immuneACCESS table to in-frame rearrangements with V and J called. A share of clones is missing; checked studies link under half to unresolved V genes, and the rest is unexplained. V, J and clone size derive from that table, while D and trimming were established from the DNA sequence. Counted in this sample were roughly 380,000 clones; 70% to 90% of them appeared once. The ten largest clones add up to 1.3% of the sample.

In the germline V gene (reference sequence), CDR1 corresponds to WNHNN and CDR2 to SYGVQD. V trim: 0 bases; J trim: 2 bases; unmatched bases: 6. The CDR3 sequence holds 16 residues, the cysteine and phenylalanine included. The DNA shown is the 48-base CDR3, in frame from base 1. In the prospective study, participants were roughly 18 to 100 years old, resided in approximately 25 geographic areas of the United States, and were enrolled through a virtual design. In the prospective study, participants were assigned to cohorts based on the clinical history participants reported in a screening survey and a study questionnaire. Recovered participants in ImmuneRACE Cohort 3 were defined as having two consecutive negative NP/OP PCR tests, clearance from a healthcare professional, or resolution of symptoms. Each participant in the prospective study had whole blood, serum and a nasopharyngeal or oropharyngeal swab collected by mobile phlebotomists. Over an approximately 2-month period, participants in the prospective study had the option of providing additional blood draws and questionnaires. Before DNA extraction, blood samples from the prospective study were shipped at room temperature or frozen.

The sequenced material came from PBMCs or T cells enriched from blood (not recorded which). The rearrangement combines TRBV10-1 with TRBJ2-5; TRBD1 matches 7 bases in the middle. This receptor was identified in a man aged 25 to 40 who had recovered from COVID-19. The CDR3 loop reads CASSESRAGGQETQYF. The bases read TGCGCCAGCAGTGAGTCTCGGGCAGGGGGTCAAGAGACCCAGTACTTC.